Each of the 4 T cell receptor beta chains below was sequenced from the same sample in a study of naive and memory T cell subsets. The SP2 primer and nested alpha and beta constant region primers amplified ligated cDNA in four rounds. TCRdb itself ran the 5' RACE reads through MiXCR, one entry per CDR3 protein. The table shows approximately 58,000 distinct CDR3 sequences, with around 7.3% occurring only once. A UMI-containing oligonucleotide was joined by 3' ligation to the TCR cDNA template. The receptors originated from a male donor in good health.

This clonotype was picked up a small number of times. The CDR3 loop is CASSRGTGTSSTDTQYF. CDR3 DNA: TGTGCCAGCTCACGGGGAACCGGGACTTCTAGCACAGATACGCAGTATTTT. The V and J genes are TRBV18 and TRBJ2-3, with D perhaps TRBD2 (6 bases). Germline CDR1 KGHSH, CDR2 LQKENI. The V gene lost 4 bases and the J gene lost 0 bases, with 17 bases spanning the gap. CDR3 length equals 17 residues. Drawing the rest from reference TRBV18 and TRBJ2-3, the complete variable domain is NAGVMQNPRHLVRRRGQEARLRCSPMKGHSHVYWYRQLPEEGLKFMVYLQKENIIDESGMPKERFSAEFPKEGPSILRIQQVVRGDSAAYFCASSRGTGTSSTDTQYFGPGTRLTVL.

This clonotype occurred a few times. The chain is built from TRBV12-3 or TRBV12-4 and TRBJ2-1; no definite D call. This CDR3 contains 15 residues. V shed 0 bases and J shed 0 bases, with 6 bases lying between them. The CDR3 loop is CASSLAKGSYNEQFF. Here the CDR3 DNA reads TGTGCCAGCAGTTTAGCGAAGGGCTCCTACAATGAGCAGTTCTTC.

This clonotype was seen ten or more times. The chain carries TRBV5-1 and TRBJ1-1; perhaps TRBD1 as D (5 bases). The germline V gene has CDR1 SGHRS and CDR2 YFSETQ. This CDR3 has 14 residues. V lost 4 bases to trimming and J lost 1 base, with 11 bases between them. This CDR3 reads CASSPSGQNTEAFF. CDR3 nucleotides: TGCGCCAGCAGCCCAAGCGGACAGAACACTGAAGCTTTCTTT.

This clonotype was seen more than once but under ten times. Here the CDR3 DNA reads TGTGCCAGCAGTAGACGACTAGCGGTAGCCAAAAACATTCAGTACTTC. It encodes CASSRRLAVAKNIQYF. This sequence joins TRBV6-5 and TRBJ2-4; TRBD2 agrees at 9 bases. V lost 5 bases and J lost 0; bases outside the gene matches: 5. The CDR3 loop spans 16 amino acids. The V gene's germline CDR1 is MNHEY and CDR2 SVGAGI.